The sequence of this T cell receptor (beta chain) was determined in a study of Ad26.COV2.S vaccination and SARS-CoV-2 variants. General study findings and limits: Comparable non-spike TCR breadth was observed in vaccine and placebo recipients.

This sample's treatment: roughly 19 received Ad26.COV2.S at low or high dose, single or two shots; 5 received placebo; per-sample allocation not given. Specimens were obtained on day 63 following the first vaccine or placebo injection. This clone was seen a single time. The target antigen is unknown. Sequencing was performed with immunoSEQ multiplex PCR; in TCRdb, only in-frame clones are kept and a portion is missing. Here the sample spans 350,000 to 550,000 clones, 89% being singletons. V shed 4 bases and J shed 3 bases, with 16 bases lying between them. The CDR3 loop spans 16 amino acids. Germline CDR1 MNHEY, CDR2 SMNVEV (reference sequence).

This clonotype was obtained from a person aged 18-65 years who received the Ad26.COV2.S COVID-19 vaccine or a placebo. The sample in question was peripheral blood, obtained in a trial of Ad26.COV2.S vaccine versus placebo. This chain uses TRBV27 with TRBJ2-1, with D perhaps TRBD1 or TRBD2 (6 bases each). CDR3 protein: CASSYLGGGHYNEQFF. The CDR3 DNA follows: TGTGCCAGCAGTTATCTCGGTGGGGGGCACTACAATGAGCAGTTCTTC.